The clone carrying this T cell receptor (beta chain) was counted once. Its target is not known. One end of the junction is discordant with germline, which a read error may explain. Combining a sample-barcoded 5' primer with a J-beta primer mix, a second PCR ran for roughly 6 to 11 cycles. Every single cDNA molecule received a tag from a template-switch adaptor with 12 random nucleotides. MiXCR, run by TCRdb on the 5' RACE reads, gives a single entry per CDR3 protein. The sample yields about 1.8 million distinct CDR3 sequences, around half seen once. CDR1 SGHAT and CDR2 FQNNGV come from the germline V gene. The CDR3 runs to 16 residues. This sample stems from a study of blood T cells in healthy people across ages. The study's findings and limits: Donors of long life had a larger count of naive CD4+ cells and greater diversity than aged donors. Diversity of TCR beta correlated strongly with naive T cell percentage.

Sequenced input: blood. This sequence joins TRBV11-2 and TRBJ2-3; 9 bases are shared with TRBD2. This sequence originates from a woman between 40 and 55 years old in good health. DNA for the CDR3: TGTGCCAACAGCTTAGGTCCTAGCGGGGCCCAGATAAGGCAGTATTTT. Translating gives CANSLGPSGAQIRQYF.